The 11 T cell receptor beta chains below were found in one sample sequenced in a study of type 1 regulatory T cells. TCRdb re-derived calls from the reads in MiXCR, one entry per CDR3 protein. The sample comprises approximately 90,000 distinct CDR3 sequences, roughly 30% of which are singletons, and around 2.2% rests with the top ten. The sample taken for sequencing was CD4+ T cells, either the whole sample or a sorted fraction (not recorded which). These receptors were taken from a human donor in good health.

This chain links TRBV20-1 with TRBJ1-5; D is possibly TRBD1 (6 bases). Germline V gene sequence: CDR1 DFQATT, CDR2 SNEGSKA (reference sequence). V lost 0 bases, J lost 6 bases, and 18 bases lay in between. This CDR3 contains 16 residues. For the CDR3, the DNA is TGCAGTGCTAGAGATGGATGGGCCGGGGGCAGTCAGCCCCAGCATTTT. Amino acids: CSARDGWAGGSQPQHF.

The chain combines TRBV20-1 with TRBJ2-5, with 9 nucleotides matching TRBD2. The CDR3 is 14 amino acids. J was trimmed by 3 bases and V by 5 bases; bases with no gene match: 7. CDR1 and CDR2 from the germline V gene are DFQATT and SNEGSKA (reference sequence). The CDR3 bases are TGCAGTGCTCTGACAGCGGGGGGCGAAGAGACCCAGTACTTC. The encoded protein is CSALTAGGEETQYF.

A note on this clonotype: A much larger clone differs by one base, so this may be a read error. The V and J genes are TRBV18 and TRBJ2-1, with TRBD2 identical over 7 bases. This CDR3 has 18 amino acids. Germline values: CDR1 KGHSH, CDR2 LQKENI. The V and J ends lost 1 base and 7 bases, in that order; junction bases with no gene match: 16. The CDR3 loop reads CASSPRVPWEGLTNEQFF. The DNA of the CDR3 is TGTGCCAGCTCACCACGGGTACCGTGGGAGGGCCTGACGAATGAGCAGTTCTTC.

The chain couples TRBV3-1 to TRBJ2-1; D not resolved. The CDR3 has 16 amino acids. V gave up 0 bases and J gave up 0 bases, with 9 bases separating them. Germline CDR1 reads LGHDT; CDR2 reads YNNKEL (reference sequence). In DNA form, the CDR3 reads TGTGCCAGCAGCCAAGAGATTAGACCCTCCTACAATGAGCAGTTCTTC. It is translated as CASSQEIRPSYNEQFF.

This chain uses TRBV5-1 with TRBJ2-5; TRBD2 matches at 12 bases. The CDR3 spans 14 residues. The V gene's germline CDR1 is SGHRS and CDR2 YFSETQ. V dropped 5 bases and J dropped 4; count of bases not matched to a gene: 3. CDR3 in amino acids: CASRGGLAGETQYF. The CDR3 DNA sequence: TGCGCCAGCAGAGGGGGACTAGCGGGAGAGACCCAGTACTTC.

The chain combines TRBV24-1 with TRBJ2-1; D remains unclear. The length of the CDR3 is 13 residues. The germline V gene encodes CDR1 KGHDR and CDR2 SFDVKD. Trimming shortened V by 2 bases and J by 8 bases, and 9 bases separated the two germline ends. The CDR3 protein is CATSDSRFHEQFF. CDR3 nucleotides: TGTGCCACCAGTGATTCGAGGTTCCATGAGCAGTTCTTC.

The rearrangement joins TRBV7-9 to TRBJ2-1; D unclear. The CDR3 has 16 amino acids. Trimming took off 4 bases at V and 9 bases at J, with 22 bases between the two ends. The germline V gene encodes CDR1 SEHNR and CDR2 FQNEAQ (reference sequence). CDR3 residues: CASSSKVGSAVGEQFF. The DNA for the CDR3 is TGTGCCAGCAGCTCGAAAGTGGGAAGTGCTGTCGGTGAGCAGTTCTTC.

This chain connects TRBV5-4 to TRBJ2-1, with TRBD2 matching 8 bases. Germline V gene lookup returns CDR1 SGHNT and CDR2 YYREEE (reference sequence). Trimming removed 2 bases from V and 6 bases from J; junction bases left unmatched: 7. The CDR3 extends over 15 amino acids. The CDR3 region is CASSFVAGRINEQFF. For the CDR3, the DNA is TGTGCCAGCAGCTTCGTAGCGGGGAGGATCAATGAGCAGTTCTTC.

The V call is TRBV20-1, the J call TRBJ2-1; D possibly corresponds to TRBD2 (5 bases). This CDR3 has 16 amino acids. The V end was cut by 0 bases, the J end by 0 bases, with 12 bases between. CDR1 and CDR2 (germline): DFQATT, SNEGSKA (reference sequence). This chain's CDR3 is CSARDKAASSYNEQFF. For the CDR3, the DNA is TGCAGTGCTAGAGACAAAGCGGCTAGCTCCTACAATGAGCAGTTCTTC.

The CDR3 coding sequence is TGTGCCAGCAGTTTAAACCCGCTCGAAAAACTGTTTTTT. Amino acids: CASSLNPLEKLFF. V and J are TRBV12-3 or TRBV12-4 and TRBJ1-4, with D unresolved. Trimming stripped 2 bases from V and 8 bases from J, with 9 bases between. This CDR3 has 13 residues.

The table lists this clonotype with a few counts. The genes are TRBV3-1 and TRBJ2-5, with 11 bases fitting TRBD1. Germline CDR1 LGHDT, CDR2 YNNKEL (reference sequence). The CDR3 extends over 15 amino acids. J gave up 5 bases and V 1 base, and 3 bases lay outside the gene matches. The CDR3 reads CASSQGTGGVETQYF. The CDR3 DNA reads TGTGCCAGCAGCCAAGGGACAGGGGGCGTGGAGACCCAGTACTTC.